This is a list of T cell receptor beta chains from one sample in a study of T cells in Graves' hyperthyroidism and ophthalmopathy. TCRdb reanalysed the multiplex PCR reads using MiXCR and keeps one entry per CDR3 protein. The sample records under 650,000 distinct CDR3 sequences, under 20% being singletons. Sequenced: blood. The receptors stem from a woman aged 25 to 39 with Graves' hyperthyroidism. Each CDR3 is given with its conserved first and last residue. D genes are given only for firm matches. Clone size is shown for a subset of rows, as once, few, many or a class of expanded clone.

D	V	size	J	DNA	CDR3
TRBD2	TRBV19	.	TRBJ2-7	TGTGCCAGTAGTTTCGGGAGGGGCGACGAGGAGTACTTC	CASSFGRGDEEYF
.	TRBV20-1	many	TRBJ2-1	TGCAGTGCTAGAAACCTCCGGGACTCCCAAGGGAATGAGCAGTTCTTC	CSARNLRDSQGNEQFF
.	TRBV2	many	TRBJ1-4	TGTGCCAGCAGTGAGACCCGGGGCACTAATGAAAAACTGTTTTTT	CASSETRGTNEKLFF
.	TRBV3-1	many	TRBJ1-5	TGTGCCAGCAGCCAAAGCCATAGCAATCAGCCCCAGCATTTT	CASSQSHSNQPQHF
.	TRBV7-2	many	TRBJ2-1	TGTGCCAGCAGCCGACGGGCGGGATCCTACAATGAGCAGTTCTTC	CASSRRAGSYNEQFF
TRBD1	TRBV30	few	TRBJ2-7	TGTGCCTGGAGTTCTCCCTCGGGACAGGGGGTCAAGCAGTACTTC	CAWSSPSGQGVKQYF
TRBD2	TRBV2	many	TRBJ2-7	TGTGCCAGCAGTGGGGCTAGCGGGAGGGCCTCCTACGAGCAGTACTTC	CASSGASGRASYEQYF
.	TRBV24-1	many	TRBJ2-1	TGTGCCACCAGTGGGAGTTTAGGCGCATCCTACAATGAGCAGTTCTTC	CATSGSLGASYNEQFF
.	TRBV11-2	many	TRBJ1-2	TGTGCCAGCAGCTTAGCTGCGGGCCCGAACTATGGCTACACCTTC	CASSLAAGPNYGYTF
.	TRBV6-6	.	TRBJ2-3	TGTGCCAGCAGTTACAGTTTAGGCACAGATACGCAGTATTTT	CASSYSLGTDTQYF
TRBD1	TRBV4-2	.	TRBJ1-2	TGTGCCAGCAGCCATCGGACAGGGTCGCATGGCTACACCTTC	CASSHRTGSHGYTF
.	TRBV28	many	TRBJ1-2	TGTGCCAGCAGTTTCGTTATGGGGGGGTATGGCTACACCTTC	CASSFVMGGYGYTF
.	TRBV27	many	TRBJ1-6	TGTGCCAGCAGTTTAGGGCAGCTTACTTCACCCCTCCACTTT	CASSLGQLTSPLHF
.	TRBV6-2/TRBV6-3	many	TRBJ1-1	TGTGCCAGCAGCCTAGGGTGGGAGATGAACACTGAAGCTTTCTTT	CASSLGWEMNTEAFF
.	TRBV6-2/TRBV6-3	.	TRBJ2-6	TGTGCCAGCAGTAGAGTTCCGCTCGGGGCCAACGTCCTGACTTTC	CASSRVPLGANVLTF
TRBD1	TRBV12-3/TRBV12-4	many	TRBJ1-4	TGTGCCAGCAGTTTGGAGGGGGCTTATGAAAAACTGTTTTTT	CASSLEGAYEKLFF
.	TRBV5-1	many	TRBJ1-1	TGCGCCAGCAGCCTGGCGGGGTCACGCATGAACACTGAAGCTTTCTTT	CASSLAGSRMNTEAFF
TRBD2	TRBV25-1	.	TRBJ2-6	TGTGCCAAAGCGGGGCCCTCTGGGGCCAACGTCCTGACTTTC	CAKAGPSGANVLTF
.	TRBV24-1	many	TRBJ2-7	TGTGCCACCAGCGTGGGCTACGAGCAGTACTTC	CATSVGYEQYF
TRBD2	TRBV2	many	TRBJ2-3	TGTGCCAGCAGTCTCCTGGGGGAGCGGGAGGTTAGCACAGATACGCAGTATTTT	CASSLLGEREVSTDTQYF
.	TRBV20-1	many	TRBJ2-3	TGCAGTGCTAGACTCAGGCCCGGACAGCGCACAGATACGCAGTATTTT	CSARLRPGQRTDTQYF
.	TRBV4-2	.	TRBJ1-5	TGTGCCAGCAGCCAAGGCGGGCCCCCAGATTTT	CASSQGGPPDF
TRBD2	TRBV3-1	many	TRBJ2-1	TGTGCCAGCAGCCAAGGCAGCCCTAGCGGCAATGAGCAGTTCTTC	CASSQGSPSGNEQFF
TRBD2	TRBV11-2	many	TRBJ2-5	TGTGCCAGCAGCCGGGGGGACTCCCGGGAAGAGACCCAGTACTTC	CASSRGDSREETQYF
TRBD1	TRBV6-9	.	TRBJ1-1	TGTGCCAGCAGTCCAGGGGGCGCGCTCACTGAAGCTTTCTTT	CASSPGGALTEAFF
.	TRBV12-3/TRBV12-4	.	TRBJ2-3	TGTGCCAGCAGTTTGTGGGGCGCAGATACGCAGTATTTT	CASSLWGADTQYF
.	TRBV19	.	TRBJ2-1	TGTGCCAGTAACTCGATAAAGGGGGAGCAGTTCTTC	CASNSIKGEQFF
.	TRBV27	.	TRBJ2-1	TGTGCCAGTAGTTATGCGGGTTTAGGGGGGAATGAGCAGTTCTTC	CASSYAGLGGNEQFF
.	TRBV11-3	.	TRBJ2-2	TGTGCCGGCCGGACAGCTAACACCAGGGAGCTGCTTTTT	CAGRTANTRELLF
TRBD1	TRBV5-1	few	TRBJ2-3	TGCGCCAGCAGCTTGGTTTCGCAGGGGGCAGATACGCAGTATTTT	CASSLVSQGADTQYF
.	TRBV2	many	TRBJ2-3	TGTGCCAGCAGTGAGTTGTTGAAGACAGATACGCAGTATTTT	CASSELLKTDTQYF
TRBD2	TRBV7-2	.	TRBJ2-5	TGTGCCAGCAGCCGGACTAGCGGGTGGCAGACCCAGTACTTC	CASSRTSGWQTQYF
.	TRBV20-1	.	TRBJ1-5	TGCAGTGCTAGGGTTTTGGGGGGCTTCAATCAGCCCCAGCATTTT	CSARVLGGFNQPQHF
.	TRBV12-3/TRBV12-4	many	TRBJ2-7	TGTGCCAGCAGTTTAGCGGGACTCCTTTCCGAGCAGTACTTC	CASSLAGLLSEQYF
.	TRBV7-9	.	TRBJ1-6	TGTGCCAGCAGCTTGGTTGGGGGAGAACCCCTCCACTTT	CASSLVGGEPLHF
.	TRBV29-1	few	TRBJ2-4	TGCAGCGTTGTGGGGGTTGACAAAAACATTCAGTACTTC	CSVVGVDKNIQYF
.	TRBV7-2	.	TRBJ2-1	TGTGCCAGCACCTTCGAAAGGGGGTTTTACAATGAGCAGTTCTTC	CASTFERGFYNEQFF
.	TRBV7-9	few	TRBJ1-4	TGTGCCAGCAGCTACGAACCAGGGGCTAATGAAAAACTGTTTTTT	CASSYEPGANEKLFF